This TCR beta chain was sequenced during a study of T cell repertoires in cytomegalovirus infection. The wider study: Peptides in the study included HLA-C-restricted and HLA-B-restricted CMV epitopes. Evidence of both CMV infection and a matching HLA type came from public TCR beta signatures.

Study-level results: HLA-C-restricted CMV clonotypes gave the most frequent clonotype in two of eight donors. Summed frequency of shared TCR beta families picked out CMV carriers who also had the relevant HLA.

Turning to this clonotype: Its target is unknown.

TCRdb independently ran MiXCR on the reads; one entry per CDR3 protein. The sample includes roughly 990,000 distinct CDR3 sequences, roughly 30% of them seen just once. The CDR3 sequence is 14 residues long. Germline assignment: CDR1 MNHEY and CDR2 SMNVEV (reference sequence). Trimming removed 2 bases from V and 3 bases from J, with 10 bases in between. This sequence was found in a human donor in good health (CMV status not recorded). Some clones in this sample may be carry-over from other donors' samples. Here the sequenced sample was cultured CD8+ T cells from PBMCs, taken from culture after CMV antigen stimulation. V and J are TRBV27 and TRBJ1-1, with D tentatively TRBD1 (5 bases). The CDR3 loop is CASSLREGYTEAFF. The CDR3 coding sequence is TGTGCCAGCAGTTTAAGGGAGGGGTACACTGAAGCTTTCTTT.